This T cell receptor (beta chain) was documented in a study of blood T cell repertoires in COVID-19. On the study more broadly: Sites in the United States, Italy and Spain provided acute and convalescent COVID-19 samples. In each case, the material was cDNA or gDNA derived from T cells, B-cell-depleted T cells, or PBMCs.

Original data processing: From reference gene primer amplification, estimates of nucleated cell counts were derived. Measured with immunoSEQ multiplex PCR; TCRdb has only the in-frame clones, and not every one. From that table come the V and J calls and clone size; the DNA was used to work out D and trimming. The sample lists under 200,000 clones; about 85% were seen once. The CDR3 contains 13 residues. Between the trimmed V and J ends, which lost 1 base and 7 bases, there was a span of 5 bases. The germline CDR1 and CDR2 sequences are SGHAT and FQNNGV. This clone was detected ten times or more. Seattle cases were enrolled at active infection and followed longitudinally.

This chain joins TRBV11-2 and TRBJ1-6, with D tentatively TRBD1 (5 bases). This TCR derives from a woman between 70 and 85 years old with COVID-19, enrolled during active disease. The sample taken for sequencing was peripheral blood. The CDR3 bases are TGTGCCAGCAGCTTAGGGACAAATTCACCCCTCCACTTT. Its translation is CASSLGTNSPLHF.